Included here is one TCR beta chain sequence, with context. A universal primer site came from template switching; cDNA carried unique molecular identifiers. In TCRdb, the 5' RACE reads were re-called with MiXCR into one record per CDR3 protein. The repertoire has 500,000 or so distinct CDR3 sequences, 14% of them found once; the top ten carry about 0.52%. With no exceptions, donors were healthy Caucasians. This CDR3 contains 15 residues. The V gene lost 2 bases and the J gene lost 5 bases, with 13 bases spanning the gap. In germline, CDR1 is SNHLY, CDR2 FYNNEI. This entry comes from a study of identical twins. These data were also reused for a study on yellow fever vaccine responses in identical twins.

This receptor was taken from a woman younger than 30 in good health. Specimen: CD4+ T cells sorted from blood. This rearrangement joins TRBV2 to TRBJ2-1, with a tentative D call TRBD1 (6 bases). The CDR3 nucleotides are TGTGCCAGCAGTGAAAGAAGAAACAGGGACAATGAGCAGTTCTTC. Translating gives CASSERRNRDNEQFF.